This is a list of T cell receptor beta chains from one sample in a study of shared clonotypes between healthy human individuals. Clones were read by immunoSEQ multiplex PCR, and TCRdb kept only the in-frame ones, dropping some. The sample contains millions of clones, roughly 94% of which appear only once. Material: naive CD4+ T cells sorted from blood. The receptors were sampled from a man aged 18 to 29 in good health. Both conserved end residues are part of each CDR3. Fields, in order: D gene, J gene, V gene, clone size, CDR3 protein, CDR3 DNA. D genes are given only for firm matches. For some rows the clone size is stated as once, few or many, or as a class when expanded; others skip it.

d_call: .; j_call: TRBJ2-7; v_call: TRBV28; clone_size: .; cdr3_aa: CASSGRGRNIYEQYF; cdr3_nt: TGTGCCAGCAGCGGGAGGGGGCGTAATATCTACGAGCAGTACTTC
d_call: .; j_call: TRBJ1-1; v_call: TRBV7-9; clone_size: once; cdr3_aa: CASSDGSNTEAFF; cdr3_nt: TGTGCCAGCAGTGACGGCTCGAACACTGAAGCTTTCTTT
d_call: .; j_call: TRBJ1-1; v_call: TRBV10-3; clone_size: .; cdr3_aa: CAISAGLMNTEAFF; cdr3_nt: TGTGCCATCAGTGCTGGGCTCATGAACACTGAAGCTTTCTTT
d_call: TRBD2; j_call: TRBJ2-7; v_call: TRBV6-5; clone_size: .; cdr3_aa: CASSRTSGVYEQYF; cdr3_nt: TGTGCCAGCTCCCGTACTAGCGGGGTGTACGAGCAGTACTTC
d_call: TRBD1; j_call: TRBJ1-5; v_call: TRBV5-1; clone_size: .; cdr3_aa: CASSLDRGEGQPQHF; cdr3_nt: TGCGCCAGCAGCTTGGACAGGGGTGAAGGGCAGCCCCAGCATTTT
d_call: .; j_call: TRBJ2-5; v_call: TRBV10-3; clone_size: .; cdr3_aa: CATEGTGLPPETQYF; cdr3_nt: TGTGCCACGGAGGGAACGGGACTCCCACCAGAGACCCAGTACTTC
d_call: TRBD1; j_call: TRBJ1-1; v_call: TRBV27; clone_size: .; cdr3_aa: CASSFRWGDSLNTEAFF; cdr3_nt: TGTGCCAGCAGTTTCCGATGGGGGGACAGTTTGAACACTGAAGCTTTCTTT
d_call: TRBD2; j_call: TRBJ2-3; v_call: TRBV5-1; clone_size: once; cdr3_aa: CASSFSGGALDTQYF; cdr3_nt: TGCGCCAGCAGCTTTAGCGGGGGGGCTTTGGATACGCAGTATTTT
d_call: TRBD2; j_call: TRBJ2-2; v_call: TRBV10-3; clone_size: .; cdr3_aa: CAISQHGNALGGRAITGELFF; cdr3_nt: TGTGCCATCTCTCAGCATGGCAACGCTCTAGGCGGGAGGGCCATCACCGGGGAGCTGTTTTTT
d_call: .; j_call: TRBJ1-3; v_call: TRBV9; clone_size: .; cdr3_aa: CASSVDPGLGKPIYF; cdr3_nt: TGTGCCAGCAGCGTAGATCCGGGCTTGGGGAAGCCCATATATTTT
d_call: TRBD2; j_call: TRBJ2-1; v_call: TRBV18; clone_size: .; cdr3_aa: CASSPPSGRAKGNEQFF; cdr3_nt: TGTGCCAGCTCACCACCCAGCGGGAGGGCCAAGGGGAATGAGCAGTTCTTC
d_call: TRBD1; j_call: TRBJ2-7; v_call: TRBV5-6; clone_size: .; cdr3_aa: CASSRDRGYYEQYF; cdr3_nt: TGTGCCAGCAGCCGGGACAGGGGGTACTACGAGCAGTACTTC
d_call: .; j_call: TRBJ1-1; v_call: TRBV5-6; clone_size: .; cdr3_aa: CASSLGAANTEAFF; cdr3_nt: TGTGCCAGCAGCTTGGGGGCAGCTAACACTGAAGCTTTCTTT
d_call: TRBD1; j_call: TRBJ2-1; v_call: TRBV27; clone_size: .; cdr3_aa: CASSFRDRRNNEQFF; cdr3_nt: TGTGCCAGCAGTTTCCGGGACAGACGGAACAATGAGCAGTTCTTC
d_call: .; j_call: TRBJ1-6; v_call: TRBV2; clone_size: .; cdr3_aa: CASSSTGNYNSPLHF; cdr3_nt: TGTGCCAGCAGTTCTACAGGGAACTATAATTCACCCCTCCACTTT
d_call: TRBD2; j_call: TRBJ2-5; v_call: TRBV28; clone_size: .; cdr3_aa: CASSSPASGTQETQYF; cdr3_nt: TGTGCCAGCAGTTCCCCGGCTAGCGGTACCCAAGAGACCCAGTACTTC
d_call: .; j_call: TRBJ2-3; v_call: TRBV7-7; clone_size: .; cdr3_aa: CASSLHSGELTDTQYF; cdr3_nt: TGTGCTAGCAGCCTCCACAGCGGAGAACTCACAGATACGCAGTATTTT
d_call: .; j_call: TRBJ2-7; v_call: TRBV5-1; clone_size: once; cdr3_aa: CASSPETGTFYEQYF; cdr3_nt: TGCGCCAGCAGCCCGGAGACAGGGACTTTCTACGAGCAGTACTTC
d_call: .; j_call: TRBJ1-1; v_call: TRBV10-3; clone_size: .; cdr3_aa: CAISDGGSTEAFF; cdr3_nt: TGTGCCATCAGTGACGGGGGGTCCACTGAAGCTTTCTTT
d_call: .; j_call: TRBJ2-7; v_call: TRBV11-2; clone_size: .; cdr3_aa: CASSLIGSGRGGYEQYF; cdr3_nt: TGTGCCAGCAGCTTAATCGGGTCCGGCAGGGGTGGATACGAGCAGTACTTC
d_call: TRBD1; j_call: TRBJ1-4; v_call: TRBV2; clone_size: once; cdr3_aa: CASSRDRVISNEKLFF; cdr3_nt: TGTGCCAGCAGCCGGGACAGGGTGATATCTAATGAAAAACTGTTTTTT
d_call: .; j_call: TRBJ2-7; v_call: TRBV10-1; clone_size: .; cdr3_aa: CASSGGNSYEQYF; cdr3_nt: TGCGCCAGCAGTGGCGGCAATTCCTACGAGCAGTACTTC
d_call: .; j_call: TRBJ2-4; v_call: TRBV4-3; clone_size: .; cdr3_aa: CASSPMGARRLAKNIQYF; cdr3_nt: TGCGCCAGCAGCCCGATGGGGGCCCGGCGGCTAGCCAAAAACATTCAGTACTTC
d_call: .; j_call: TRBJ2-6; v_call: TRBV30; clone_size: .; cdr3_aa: CASPGAISGANVLTF; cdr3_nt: TGTGCCTCCCCAGGGGCGATCTCTGGGGCCAACGTCCTGACTTTC
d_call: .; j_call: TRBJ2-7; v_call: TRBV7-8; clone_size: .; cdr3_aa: CASDSGLTYEQYF; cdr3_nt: TGTGCCAGTGATAGCGGCCTGACCTACGAGCAGTACTTC
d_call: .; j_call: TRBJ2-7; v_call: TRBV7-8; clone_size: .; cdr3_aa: CASSHTGTAGYYEQYF; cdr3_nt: TGTGCCAGCAGCCATACGGGGACGGCTGGGTACTACGAGCAGTACTTC
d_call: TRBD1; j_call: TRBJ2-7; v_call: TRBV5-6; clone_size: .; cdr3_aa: CASSPGTGFSYEQYF; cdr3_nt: TGTGCCAGCAGCCCCGGGACAGGCTTCTCCTACGAGCAGTACTTC